The 26 T cell receptor beta chains listed next were all sequenced from one sample in a study of blood T cell repertoires in COVID-19 (dated by TCRdb to about 2020). Library generation was performed with the immunoSEQ multiplex PCR assay. Drawn from immuneACCESS, this table holds only the in-frame rearrangements with V and J called that TCRdb kept. Clones are partly lost; checked studies trace under half to an unresolved V gene and leave the rest unexplained. This sample is represented by 350,000 or so clones; roughly 88% of them were singletons. The ten biggest clones cover around 1.6% of the sample. Sequencing input: peripheral blood. The receptors originated from a woman in her thirties with COVID-19, enrolled during active disease.

This clone has only one observation. The chain uses TRBV27 and TRBJ2-7, with D possibly being TRBD1 (5 bases). V was trimmed by 1 base and J by 2 bases, leaving 15 bases between them. The germline V gene has CDR1 MNHEY and CDR2 SMNVEV (reference sequence). This CDR3 spans 16 amino acids. The CDR3 DNA is TGTGCCAGCAGTTTATTTGGCCAGGGTCCAGCCTACGAGCAGTACTTC. Residues: CASSLFGQGPAYEQYF.

The V and J genes are TRBV7-9 and TRBJ2-7; 8 nucleotides agree with TRBD1. V was pared by 3 bases and J by 7 bases, with 8 bases of the junction left unmatched. The germline gives CDR1 SEHNR, CDR2 FQNEAQ (reference sequence). CDR3 size: 14 residues. The CDR3 DNA reads TGTGCCAGCAGCTTCGCGGACAGGGCAGGGGAGCAGTACGTC. As protein: CASSFADRAGEQYV.

The J gene is TRBJ2-1, the V gene TRBV3-1 (or the pseudogene TRBV3-2); 11 nucleotides align to TRBD2. This CDR3 has 14 residues. With 5 bases clipped from V and 9 bases from J, the junction kept 6 bases outside the gene matches. Germline V gene lookup returns CDR1 LGHDT and CDR2 YNNKEL (reference sequence). The CDR3, as DNA: TGTGCCAGCAGCAACCTAGCGGGGGGAGGTGAGCAGTTCTTC. Translating gives CASSNLAGGGEQFF.

This chain connects TRBV5-1 to TRBJ1-1; TRBD1 matches 9 bases. Germline V gene lookup returns CDR1 SGHRS and CDR2 YFSETQ. CDR3 size: 16 residues. V lost 4 bases and J lost 0; bases outside the gene matches: 7. The CDR3 is CASSLGTGIMNTEAFF. The CDR3 DNA reads as TGCGCCAGCAGCCTCGGGACAGGGATTATGAACACTGAAGCTTTCTTT.

The rearrangement links TRBV10-3 to TRBJ1-6, with D unclear. Trimming took off 2 bases at V and 10 bases at J, with 12 bases between the two ends. The CDR3 runs to 14 residues. CDR1 is ENHRY and CDR2 is SYGVKD in the germline V gene. The CDR3 reads CAISEEGMVSPLHF. For the CDR3, the DNA is TGTGCCATCAGTGAGGAGGGTATGGTGTCACCCCTCCACTTT.

This chain joins TRBV7-8 and TRBJ2-1; D may be TRBD1 (5 bases). Trimming pared 1 base from V and 12 bases from J, leaving 22 bases between. The germline CDR1 and CDR2 sequences are SGHVS and FQNEAQ. The CDR3 covers 16 residues. The DNA for the CDR3 is TGTGCCAGCAGCTTAGTAGGGCGGACACATGGTCGAGGGCAGTTCTTC. Amino acid sequence: CASSLVGRTHGRGQFF.

The chain is built from TRBV28 and TRBJ2-2; possibly TRBD2 for D (6 bases). From germline, CDR1 is MDHEN and CDR2 SYDVKM. The CDR3 totals 15 residues. Trimming removed 1 base at V and 3 bases at J, with 9 bases between. The CDR3 is CASSLFGGYTGELFF. In nucleotides, the CDR3 is TGTGCCAGCAGTTTATTCGGGGGATACACCGGGGAGCTGTTTTTT.

This chain joins TRBV4-2 and TRBJ1-2; TRBD1 aligns across 9 bases. CDR1 LGHNA and CDR2 YNFKEQ come from the germline V gene. The CDR3 extends over 15 amino acids. Trimming cost V 6 bases and J 6 bases; bases outside gene matches: 11. The CDR3 coding sequence is TGTGCCAGCAGTCATGCTTCGGGACAGGGCGATGGCTACACCTTC. Translation gives CASSHASGQGDGYTF.

This chain links TRBV10-3 with TRBJ1-2, with 8 bases aligning to TRBD1. V lost 6 bases to trimming and J lost 3 bases; unmatched junction nucleotides: 6. There are 14 residues in the CDR3. Per germline, CDR1 ENHRY and CDR2 SYGVKD. The CDR3 sequence is CAIRPTGGDYGYTF. CDR3 coding DNA: TGTGCCATCAGACCAACAGGGGGAGACTATGGCTACACCTTC.

The chain recombines TRBV28 with TRBJ1-1, with TRBD1 matching over 8 bases. The J segment lost 3 bases and the V segment lost 8 bases, leaving 5 bases of the junction unmatched. The CDR3 has 13 amino acids. Looked up from germline, CDR1 is MDHEN and CDR2 is SYDVKM. The CDR3 DNA sequence: TGTGCCAGCGGACAGGGTGGTGACACTGAAGCTTTCTTT. This sequence encodes CASGQGGDTEAFF.

V and J are TRBV5-6 and TRBJ2-3; D possibly corresponds to TRBD1 (5 bases). Germline V gives CDR1 SGHDT, CDR2 YYEEEE. The CDR3 is made up of 13 amino acids. The V and J ends lost 0 bases and 6 bases respectively, with 8 bases between them. CDR3 coding DNA: TGTGCCAGCAGCTTGGTGGGGCAGGATACGCAGTATTTT. It specifies CASSLVGQDTQYF.

This clone appeared a few times. V gene TRBV6-1 combines with J gene TRBJ2-5, with D unclear. The CDR3 sequence is 16 residues long. CDR1 is MNHNS, CDR2 SASEGT, per germline. V was cut by 1 base and J by 4 bases, with 16 bases left in between. CDR3 coding DNA: TGTGCCAGCAGTGAAGGAATCGGTGTGGGCTCAGAGACCCAGTACTTC. This sequence encodes CASSEGIGVGSETQYF.

Only a few counts were recorded for this clone. The chain joins TRBV11-3 to TRBJ1-1, with D perhaps matching TRBD1 (5 bases). V was trimmed by 6 bases and J by 6 bases, leaving 14 bases between them. This CDR3 is built from 13 residues. Germline V gene data show CDR1 as SGHNT and CDR2 as YENEEA. CDR3 sequence: CASSPLGPPEAFF. The DNA for the CDR3 is TGTGCCAGCAGTCCGCTGGGGCCACCTGAAGCTTTCTTT. The entire variable domain, with the rest obtained from reference TRBV11-3 and TRBJ1-1, is as follows: EAGVVQSPRYKIIEKKQPVAFWCNPISGHNTLYWYLQNLGQGPELLIRYENEEAVDDSQLPKDRFSAERLKGVDSTLKIQPAELGDSAVYLCASSPLGPPEAFFGQGTRLTVV.

This clone came up a few times. This chain uses TRBV5-1 with TRBJ1-2; D is possibly TRBD1 (5 bases). Trimming removed 0 bases from V and 6 bases from J, with 9 bases in between. Per the germline V gene, CDR1 is SGHRS and CDR2 is YFSETQ. The CDR3 is 13 residues long. The CDR3, as DNA: TGCGCCAGCAGCTTGGCTGGGGCAGATGGCTACACCTTC. Its translation: CASSLAGADGYTF. The full variable domain, with the rest looked up from reference TRBV5-1 and TRBJ1-2, is KAGVTQTPRYLIKTRGQQVTLSCSPISGHRSVSWYQQTPGQGLQFLFEYFSETQRNKGNFPGRFSGRQFSNSRSEMNVSTLELGDSALYLCASSLAGADGYTFGSGTRLTVV.

The CDR3 region is CASSPLVQAGPITGELFF. CDR3 nucleotide sequence: TGTGCCAGCTCACCACTAGTGCAGGCGGGGCCCATCACCGGGGAGCTGTTTTTT. The rearrangement joins TRBV18 to TRBJ2-2, with a tentative D call TRBD2 (6 bases). This CDR3 has 18 amino acids. V was shortened by 1 base and J by 4 bases, with 19 bases between the two germline ends. Germline V gives CDR1 KGHSH, CDR2 LQKENI. Using reference TRBV18 and TRBJ2-2 for the parts outside the CDR3, the full variable domain is NAGVMQNPRHLVRRRGQEARLRCSPMKGHSHVYWYRQLPEEGLKFMVYLQKENIIDESGMPKERFSAEFPKEGPSILRIQQVVRGDSAAYFCASSPLVQAGPITGELFFGEGSRLTVL.

The chain carries TRBV19 and TRBJ2-5; the match to TRBD1 covers 8 bases. V shed 7 bases, J shed 4 bases, and the junction held 8 bases outside the gene matches. The germline V gene encodes CDR1 LNHDA and CDR2 SQIVND (reference sequence). The CDR3 loop spans 14 amino acids. The CDR3 protein is CASTQGAQGETQYF. The CDR3 DNA sequence: TGTGCCAGTACTCAGGGGGCGCAAGGAGAGACCCAGTACTTC. Using reference TRBV19 and TRBJ2-5 for the parts outside the CDR3, the full variable domain is DGGITQSPKYLFRKEGQNVTLSCEQNLNHDAMYWYRQDPGQGLRLIYYSQIVNDFQKGDIAEGYSVSREKKESFPLTVTSAQKNPTAFYLCASTQGAQGETQYFGPGTRLLVL.

The V call is TRBV6-5, the J call TRBJ2-1, with 9 bases aligning to TRBD1. The CDR3 sequence is 13 residues long. Trimming removed 7 bases from V and 10 bases from J; junction bases left unmatched: 8. Germline V lookup: CDR1 MNHEY, CDR2 SVGAGI. CDR3 in amino acids: CASKGTGKVEQFF. In nucleotides, the CDR3 is TGTGCCAGCAAGGGGACAGGGAAGGTCGAGCAGTTCTTC.

This clone was recorded once. The J gene is TRBJ2-7, the V gene TRBV5-1, with 11 bases fitting TRBD1. The germline V gene encodes CDR1 SGHRS and CDR2 YFSETQ. V dropped 5 bases and J dropped 6; count of bases not matched to a gene: 7. This CDR3 comprises 14 residues. CDR3 in DNA: TGCGCCAGCAGTGGTGGACAGGGGGCTTTCGAGCAGTACTTC. Its protein product is CASSGGQGAFEQYF.

The chain combines TRBV12-5 with TRBJ2-5; maybe TRBD1 (6 bases). Per germline, CDR1 LGHNT and CDR2 FRNRAP. Trimming shortened V by 0 bases and J by 3 bases, and 17 bases separated the two germline ends. The CDR3 sequence is 17 residues long. The CDR3 here is CASGLVGGGNAKETQYF. CDR3 nucleotide sequence: TGTGCTAGTGGTTTGGTGGGTGGGGGCAACGCCAAAGAGACCCAGTACTTC.

DNA for the CDR3: TGCGCCAGCAGCCAAGAGGGGACTTGGGGGTTTGGCTACACCTTC. Translating gives CASSQEGTWGFGYTF. The rearrangement links TRBV4-3 to TRBJ1-2; D is possibly TRBD1 (5 bases). The CDR3 is 15 residues long. The ends were cut back, 0 bases at V and 7 bases at J, with 15 bases in the middle. Germline CDR1 and CDR2: LGHNA and YSLEER.

The J gene is TRBJ1-2, the V gene TRBV4-1, with 9 positions matching TRBD1. Germline lookup yields CDR1 MGHRA and CDR2 YSYEKL. The CDR3 is 16 amino acids. V was clipped by 3 bases and J by 0 bases; unmatched bases: 5. The CDR3 spells CASSHITGGPNYGYTF. The CDR3 coding sequence is TGCGCCAGCAGCCATATAACAGGGGGCCCTAACTATGGCTACACCTTC.

The chain couples TRBV5-4 to TRBJ2-5; weak D call: TRBD1 (6 bases). The V and J ends lost 7 bases and 4 bases respectively, with 14 bases between them. From germline, CDR1 is SGHNT and CDR2 YYREEE (reference sequence). The length of the CDR3 is 13 residues. CDR3 sequence: CASGQFRGETQYF. In nucleotides, the CDR3 is TGTGCCAGCGGCCAGTTCAGGGGAGAGACCCAGTACTTC.

The chain joins TRBV18 to TRBJ1-3; possibly TRBD1 for D (5 bases). V lost 6 bases and J 2 bases, leaving 11 bases between the germline ends. Germline V CDR1 and CDR2: KGHSH, LQKENI. This CDR3 region has 14 residues. Here the CDR3 reads CASSLGLTGNTIYF. The CDR3 DNA reads as TGTGCCAGCTCGCTGGGACTGACTGGAAACACCATATATTTT.

This chain joins TRBV6-5 and TRBJ1-2; 7 nucleotides agree with TRBD1. CDR1 MNHEY and CDR2 SVGAGI come from the germline V gene. V shed 6 bases and J 4 bases; nucleotides not matched to a gene: 8. The CDR3 is made up of 14 amino acids. As DNA, the CDR3 is TGTGCCAGCAGCCAACCGGGACAGTTCTATGGCTACACCTTC. Residues: CASSQPGQFYGYTF.

This clone has only one observation. This chain uses TRBV6-2 or TRBV6-3 with TRBJ1-1; tentatively, D is TRBD1 (6 bases). Germline CDR1 MNHEY, CDR2 SVGEGT. V shed 0 bases and J shed 1 base, with 9 bases lying between them. The CDR3 totals 15 residues. The CDR3 DNA sequence: TGTGCCAGCAGTTACTCGATAGGGGGGAACACTGAAGCTTTCTTT. It codes for CASSYSIGGNTEAFF.

This clone turned up a few times. The genes are TRBV4-1 and TRBJ1-1; D is unresolved. V lost 1 base, J lost 2 bases, and 8 bases lay in between. Germline CDR1 is MGHRA and CDR2 is YSYEKL. CDR3 length: 14 residues. The CDR3 sequence is CASSQGYGNTEAFF. Here the CDR3 DNA reads TGCGCCAGCAGCCAAGGTTACGGTAACACTGAAGCTTTCTTT.